These T cell receptor beta chains were read from a single sample in a study of blood T cells in healthy people across ages. Using its own MiXCR run on the 5' RACE reads, TCRdb lists one record per CDR3 protein. Here the sample spans around 990,000 distinct CDR3 sequences, under 30% being singletons. The same sample was also studied in work on T cells of mothers and their children.

Sequences were obtained from blood. These receptors were collected from a girl aged 2 to 10 in good health. Both conserved end residues are part of each CDR3. A D gene is named only where the DNA matches it firmly. Expanded clones are given a class, and other clones once, few, many or no size at all.

cdr3_nt: TGTGCCAGCAGTTACTACCCCGGCTATGGCTACACCTTC
cdr3_aa: CASSYYPGYGYTF
v_call: TRBV25-1
d_call: -
j_call: TRBJ1-2
clone_size: few

cdr3_nt: TGTGCCAGCATGACAGATGGGGGCTCCTACAATGAGCAGTTCTTC
cdr3_aa: CASMTDGGSYNEQFF
v_call: TRBV27
d_call: -
j_call: TRBJ2-1
clone_size: -

cdr3_nt: TGTGCCAGCAGTTACAGGGCCGGCGCAGATACGCAGTATTTT
cdr3_aa: CASSYRAGADTQYF
v_call: TRBV6-6
d_call: -
j_call: TRBJ2-3
clone_size: few

cdr3_nt: TGTGCCAGCAGTGAGTGGACTCAAGAGACCCAGTACTTC
cdr3_aa: CASSEWTQETQYF
v_call: TRBV2
d_call: -
j_call: TRBJ2-5
clone_size: few

cdr3_nt: TGTGCCAGCACTCCCCAAGGGGAGGTCAGCCCCCAGCATTTT
cdr3_aa: CASTPQGEVSPQHF
v_call: TRBV6-1
d_call: -
j_call: TRBJ1-5
clone_size: few

cdr3_nt: TGTGCCAGCAGCGTAGGGAGCGGGGGATTCTACGAGCAGTACTTC
cdr3_aa: CASSVGSGGFYEQYF
v_call: TRBV9
d_call: TRBD2
j_call: TRBJ2-7
clone_size: few

cdr3_nt: TGCAGCGTTACCACAGGGATAGCCAAAAACATTCAGTACTTC
cdr3_aa: CSVTTGIAKNIQYF
v_call: TRBV29-1
d_call: -
j_call: TRBJ2-4
clone_size: -

cdr3_nt: TGTGCCAGCAGCTTGTGGATTGGCCGGTCCTATGGCTACACCTTC
cdr3_aa: CASSLWIGRSYGYTF
v_call: TRBV5-5
d_call: -
j_call: TRBJ1-2
clone_size: few

cdr3_nt: TGTGCCAGCGGGCAGACTCAAGAGACCCAGTACTTC
cdr3_aa: CASGQTQETQYF
v_call: TRBV7-9
d_call: -
j_call: TRBJ2-5
clone_size: -

cdr3_nt: TGTGCCAGCAGTTTAACCGGGACTAGAGACTACGAGCAGTACTTC
cdr3_aa: CASSLTGTRDYEQYF
v_call: TRBV28
d_call: TRBD2
j_call: TRBJ2-7
clone_size: once

cdr3_nt: TGTGCCAGCAGCCCTGAGGTTTTCTCAGATACGCAGTATTTT
cdr3_aa: CASSPEVFSDTQYF
v_call: TRBV11-3
d_call: -
j_call: TRBJ2-3
clone_size: -

cdr3_nt: TGTGCCAGCAGCTTAATCGGGACGGGGGAAAAGAACACTGAAGCTTTCTTT
cdr3_aa: CASSLIGTGEKNTEAFF
v_call: TRBV7-9
d_call: -
j_call: TRBJ1-1
clone_size: -

cdr3_nt: TGCAGTGCTAGAGCAAGTAACCTAGCGGCGGGAGAGACCCAGTACTTC
cdr3_aa: CSARASNLAAGETQYF
v_call: TRBV20-1
d_call: TRBD2
j_call: TRBJ2-5
clone_size: few

cdr3_nt: TGTGCCAGCAGTTTAGGTACGGCTAGCGGCCGTCACTACGAGCAGTACTTC
cdr3_aa: CASSLGTASGRHYEQYF
v_call: TRBV12-3/TRBV12-4
d_call: TRBD2
j_call: TRBJ2-7
clone_size: few

cdr3_nt: TGCAGCGTTGAAAAGGCGGGAGAGTTAAATGAGCAGTTCTTC
cdr3_aa: CSVEKAGELNEQFF
v_call: TRBV29-1
d_call: TRBD2
j_call: TRBJ2-1
clone_size: -